Here is one T cell receptor beta chain with its context. Germline V lookup: CDR1 MDHEN, CDR2 SYDVKM. V shed 10 bases, J shed 5 bases, and the junction held 10 bases outside the gene matches. The CDR3 is made up of 14 amino acids. This entry is derived from a study of blood T cell repertoires in COVID-19. The overall study: The study drew acute and convalescent COVID-19 samples from the United States, Italy and Spain. PBMCs, B-cell-depleted T cells, or T cells provided the cDNA or gDNA that made up the material.

This table comes from immunoSEQ multiplex PCR, and its TCRdb copy is limited to in-frame clones, with some not included. Among a few hundred thousand clones listed, about 86% were seen once. The rearrangement joins TRBV28 to TRBJ2-2, with TRBD2 matching 7 bases. Sequencing input: peripheral blood. The sequence was collected from a person aged 70 to 85 with COVID-19, enrolled during active disease. CDR3 DNA: TGTGCCACGCTAGCGGCCGGGGGGACCGGGGAGCTGTTTTTT. Translation gives CATLAAGGTGELFF.